The 5 T cell receptor beta chains below all came from one sample that was sequenced in a study of beta chain features in type 1 diabetes (dated by TCRdb to the late 2010s). The library was prepared using the immunoSEQ multiplex PCR assay. The High Capacity cDNA Reverse Transcription Kit was used to reverse transcribe all of the isolated RNA, meaning that expressed TCRB transcripts were what got sequenced. The table was pulled from immuneACCESS by TCRdb, which kept in-frame rearrangements only. Such tables lose some clones; where checked, under half of the loss comes from unresolved V genes, and the rest has no known cause. This sample comprises 200,000 to 250,000 clones, around 9.9% of them detected only once. Together, the top ten hold 1% to 1.5% of the sample. The specimen was central memory CD4+ T cells from blood. Receptors were obtained from a man aged 18 to 29 in good health.

This clone turned up a few times. The chain couples TRBV30 to TRBJ2-1, with D unresolved. Germline CDR1 is GTSNPN and CDR2 is SVGIG (reference sequence). The V end lost 4 bases, the J end lost 4 bases, and 20 bases lay between the germline ends. The CDR3 length is 16 residues. The CDR3 nucleotides read TGTGCCTGGACGGCTGGTGGCCACCTTTGGTACAATGAGCAGTTCTTC. This encodes CAWTAGGHLWYNEQFF.

This clone showed up just once. This chain links TRBV5-6 with TRBJ2-2, with D perhaps TRBD2 (6 bases). The CDR3 covers 15 residues. Germline CDR1 reads SGHDT; CDR2 reads YYEEEE. V was pared by 0 bases and J by 6 bases, with 12 bases between. The CDR3 DNA reads as TGTGCCAGCAGCTTGGTTACTAGGGACTCCGGGGAGCTGTTTTTT. Amino acid sequence: CASSLVTRDSGELFF.

This clone was seen just once. The genes are TRBV5-6 and TRBJ2-3; D gene unclear. The CDR3 is 14 residues long. The germline CDR1 and CDR2 sequences are SGHDT and YYEEEE. Deletions cut 6 bases from V and 6 bases from J, with 17 bases between. CDR3 protein: CASKNSQVLDTQYF. CDR3 DNA sequence: TGTGCCAGCAAAAACTCTCAGGTGTTGGATACGCAGTATTTT.

The gene calls are TRBV29-1 and TRBJ2-1; the D gene could be TRBD1 or TRBD2 (6 bases each). The CDR3 totals 16 residues. The V gene's germline CDR1 is SQVTM and CDR2 ANQGSEA. Trimming shortened V by 3 bases and J by 2 bases, and 17 bases separated the two germline ends. This CDR3 reads CSVDGLGGFPYNEQFF. In nucleotides, the CDR3 is TGCAGCGTTGATGGATTGGGGGGCTTCCCCTACAATGAGCAGTTCTTC.

The chain employs TRBV28 and TRBJ2-5; TRBD1 matches 10 bases. After removal of 8 bases from V and 4 bases from J, the junction contained 7 bases not matched to a gene. Germline-derived CDR1 and CDR2 are MDHEN and SYDVKM. The length of the CDR3 is 14 residues. The CDR3 reads CASWDRGIRETQYF. CDR3 coding DNA: TGTGCCAGCTGGGACAGGGGAATAAGAGAGACCCAGTACTTC.